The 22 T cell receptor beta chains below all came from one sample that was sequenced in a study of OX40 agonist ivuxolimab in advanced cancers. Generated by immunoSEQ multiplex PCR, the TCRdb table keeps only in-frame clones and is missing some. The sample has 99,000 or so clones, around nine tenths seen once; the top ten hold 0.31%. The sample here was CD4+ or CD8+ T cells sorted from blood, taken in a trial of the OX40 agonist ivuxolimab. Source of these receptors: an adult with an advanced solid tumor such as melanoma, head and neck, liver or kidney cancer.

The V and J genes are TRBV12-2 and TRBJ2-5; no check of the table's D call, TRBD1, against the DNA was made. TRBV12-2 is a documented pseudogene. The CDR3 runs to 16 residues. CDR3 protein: CASRLGGLIGGETQYF. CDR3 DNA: TGTGCAAGTCGCTTAGGGGGGCTTATAGGGGGAGAGACCCAGTACTTC.

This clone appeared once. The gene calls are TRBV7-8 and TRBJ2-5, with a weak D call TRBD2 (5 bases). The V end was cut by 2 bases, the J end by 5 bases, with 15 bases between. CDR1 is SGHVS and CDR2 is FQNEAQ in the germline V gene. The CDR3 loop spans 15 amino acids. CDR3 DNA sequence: TGTGCCAGCAGCTTATCCCACTACCCGGGGGAGACCCAGTACTTC. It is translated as CASSLSHYPGETQYF.

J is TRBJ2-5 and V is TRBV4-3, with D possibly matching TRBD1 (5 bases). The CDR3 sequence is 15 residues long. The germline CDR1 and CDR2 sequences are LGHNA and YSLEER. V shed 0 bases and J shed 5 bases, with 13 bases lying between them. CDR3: CASSQDRAVVETQYF. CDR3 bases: TGCGCCAGCAGCCAAGACAGGGCGGTGGTGGAGACCCAGTACTTC.

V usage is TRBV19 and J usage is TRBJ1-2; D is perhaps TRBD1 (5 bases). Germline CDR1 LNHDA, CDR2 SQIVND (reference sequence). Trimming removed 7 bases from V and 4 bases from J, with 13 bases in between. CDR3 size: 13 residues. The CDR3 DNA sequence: TGTGCCAGTAATGGGGGAGCCGGCTATGGCTACACCTTC. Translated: CASNGGAGYGYTF.

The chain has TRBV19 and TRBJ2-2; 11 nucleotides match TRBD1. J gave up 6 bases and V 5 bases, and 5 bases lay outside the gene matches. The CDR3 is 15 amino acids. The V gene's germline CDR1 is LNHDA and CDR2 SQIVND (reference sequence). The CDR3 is CASSHGTGGAGELFF. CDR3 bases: TGTGCCAGTAGTCATGGGACAGGGGGTGCCGGGGAGCTGTTTTTT.

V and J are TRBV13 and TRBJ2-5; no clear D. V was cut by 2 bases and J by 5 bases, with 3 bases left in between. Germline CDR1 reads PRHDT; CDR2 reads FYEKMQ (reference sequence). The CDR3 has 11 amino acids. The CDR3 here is CASSLSETQYF. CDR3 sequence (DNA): TGTGCCAGCAGCTTATCCGAGACCCAGTACTTC.

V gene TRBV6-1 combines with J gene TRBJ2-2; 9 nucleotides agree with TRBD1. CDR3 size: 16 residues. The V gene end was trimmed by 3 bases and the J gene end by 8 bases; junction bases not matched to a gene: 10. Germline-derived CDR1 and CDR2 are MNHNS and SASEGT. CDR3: CASSEPGTGRKGELFF. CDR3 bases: TGTGCCAGCAGTGAGCCCGGGACAGGGCGTAAAGGGGAGCTGTTTTTT.

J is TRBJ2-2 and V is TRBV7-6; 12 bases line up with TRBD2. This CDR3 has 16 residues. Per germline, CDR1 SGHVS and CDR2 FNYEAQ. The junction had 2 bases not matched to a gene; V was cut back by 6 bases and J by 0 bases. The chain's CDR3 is CASRRTSGTNTGELFF. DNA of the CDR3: TGTGCCAGCAGGAGGACTAGCGGGACGAACACCGGGGAGCTGTTTTTT.

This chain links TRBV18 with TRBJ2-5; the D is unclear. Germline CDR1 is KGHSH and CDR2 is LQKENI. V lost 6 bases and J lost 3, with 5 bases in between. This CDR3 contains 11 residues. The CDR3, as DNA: TGTGCCAGCTCCCATGAAGAGACCCAGTACTTC. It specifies CASSHEETQYF.

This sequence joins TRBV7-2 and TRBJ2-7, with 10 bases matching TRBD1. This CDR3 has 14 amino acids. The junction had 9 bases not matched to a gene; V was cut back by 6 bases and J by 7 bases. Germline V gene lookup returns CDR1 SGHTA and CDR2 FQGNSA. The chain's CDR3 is CASSQRQGAVEQYF. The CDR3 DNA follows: TGTGCCAGCAGTCAGCGACAGGGGGCGGTTGAGCAGTACTTC.

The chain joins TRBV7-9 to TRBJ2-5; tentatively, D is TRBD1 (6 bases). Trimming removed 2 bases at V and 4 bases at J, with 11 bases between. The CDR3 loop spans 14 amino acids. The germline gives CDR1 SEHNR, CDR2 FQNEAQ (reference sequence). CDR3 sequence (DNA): TGTGCCAGCAGCTTAACAGGGACCAGAGAGACCCAGTACTTC. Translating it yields CASSLTGTRETQYF.

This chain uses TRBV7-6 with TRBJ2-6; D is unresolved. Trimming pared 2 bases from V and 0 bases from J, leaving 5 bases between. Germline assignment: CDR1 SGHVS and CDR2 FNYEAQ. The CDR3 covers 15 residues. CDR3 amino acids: CASSLTDSGANVLTF. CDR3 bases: TGTGCCAGCAGCTTAACAGACTCTGGGGCCAACGTCCTGACTTTC.

The CDR3, as DNA: TGCGCCAGCAGCGTGGGGCTTTCCTACGAGCAGTACTTC. It yields the protein CASSVGLSYEQYF. The V gene is TRBV5-1, the J gene TRBJ2-7; TRBD1 is a possible D gene (5 bases). Trimming took 4 bases from V and 1 from J, leaving 9 bases between them. The CDR3 covers 13 residues. Germline values: CDR1 SGHRS, CDR2 YFSETQ.

The CDR3 spells CASSLGASGTQETQYF. For the CDR3, the DNA is TGTGCCAGCAGCTTGGGGGCTAGCGGGACTCAAGAGACCCAGTACTTC. The chain is built from TRBV5-8 and TRBJ2-5; TRBD2 aligns across 9 bases. The CDR3 spans 16 residues. From germline, CDR1 is SGHTS and CDR2 YDEGEE. J was trimmed by 2 bases and V by 0 bases; bases with no gene match: 5.

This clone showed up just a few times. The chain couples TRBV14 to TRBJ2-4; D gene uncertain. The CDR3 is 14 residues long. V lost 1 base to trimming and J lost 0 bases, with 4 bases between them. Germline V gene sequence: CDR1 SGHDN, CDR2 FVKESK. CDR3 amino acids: CASSQGGAKNIQYF. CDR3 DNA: TGTGCCAGCAGCCAAGGGGGAGCCAAAAACATTCAGTACTTC.

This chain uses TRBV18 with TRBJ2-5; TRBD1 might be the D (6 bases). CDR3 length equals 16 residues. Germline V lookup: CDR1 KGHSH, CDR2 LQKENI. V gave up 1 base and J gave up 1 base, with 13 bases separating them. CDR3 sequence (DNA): TGTGCCAGCTCACCACAGGCAGGGGTTCGCCAAGAGACCCAGTACTTC. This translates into CASSPQAGVRQETQYF.

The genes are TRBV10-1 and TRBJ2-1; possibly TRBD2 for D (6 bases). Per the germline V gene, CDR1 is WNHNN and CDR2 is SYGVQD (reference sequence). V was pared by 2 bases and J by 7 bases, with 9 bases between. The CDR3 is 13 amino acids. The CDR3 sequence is CASSEGGKNEQFF. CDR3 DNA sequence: TGCGCCAGCAGTGAGGGGGGGAAGAATGAGCAGTTCTTC.

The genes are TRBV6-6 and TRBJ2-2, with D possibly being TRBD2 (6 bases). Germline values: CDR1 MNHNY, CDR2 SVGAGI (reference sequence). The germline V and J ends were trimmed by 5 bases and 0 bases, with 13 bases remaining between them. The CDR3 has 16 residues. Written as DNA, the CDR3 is TGTGCCAGCAGTCAGCAGGGAGGATCGAACACCGGGGAGCTGTTTTTT. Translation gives CASSQQGGSNTGELFF.

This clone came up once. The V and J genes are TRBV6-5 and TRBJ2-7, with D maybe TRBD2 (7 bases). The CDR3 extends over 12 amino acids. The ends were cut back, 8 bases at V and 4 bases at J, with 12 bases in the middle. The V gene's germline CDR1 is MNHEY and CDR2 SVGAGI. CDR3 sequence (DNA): TGTGCCAGCCGGGGAGGGGGGTACGAGCAGTACTTC. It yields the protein CASRGGGYEQYF.

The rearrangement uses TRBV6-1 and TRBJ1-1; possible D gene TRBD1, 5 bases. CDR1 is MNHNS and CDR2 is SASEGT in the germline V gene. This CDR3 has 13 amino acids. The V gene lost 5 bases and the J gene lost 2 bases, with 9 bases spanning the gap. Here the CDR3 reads CASSLTGNTEAFF. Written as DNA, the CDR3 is TGTGCCAGCAGTCTAACAGGAAACACTGAAGCTTTCTTT.

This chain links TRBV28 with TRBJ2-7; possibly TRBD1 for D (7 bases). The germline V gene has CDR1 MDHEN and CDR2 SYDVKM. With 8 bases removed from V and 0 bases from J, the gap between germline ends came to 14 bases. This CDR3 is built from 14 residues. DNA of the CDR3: TGTGCCAGCGGGGGGACAGCTTCCTCCTACGAGCAGTACTTC. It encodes CASGGTASSYEQYF.

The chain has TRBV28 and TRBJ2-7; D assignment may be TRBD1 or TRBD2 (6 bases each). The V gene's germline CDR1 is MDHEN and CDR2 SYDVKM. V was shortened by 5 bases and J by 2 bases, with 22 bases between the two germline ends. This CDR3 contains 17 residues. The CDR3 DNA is TGTGCCAGCAGTCCAGCCCATGAGGGGGGATTCCCCTACGAGCAGTACTTC. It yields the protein CASSPAHEGGFPYEQYF.